This TCR beta chain was documented in a study of T-cell memory formation after mild COVID-19. Study context: The TCR clusters were mostly specific to one donor. Overall study results and limits: Among contracting clones, CD4+ were mainly CM/EM and CD8+ enriched in EMRA.

The 5'RACE method, run with constant-segment primers, produced TCR alpha and TCR beta cDNA libraries (carrying sample barcodes and UMIs). MiXCR, run by TCRdb on the 5' RACE reads, gives a single entry per CDR3 protein. Of roughly 370,000 distinct CDR3 sequences in the sample, about 16% were seen once. V trimming: 5 bases; J trimming: 5 bases; junction bases outside the gene matches: 4. Germline CDR1 MNHEY, CDR2 SVGAGI. This CDR3 is built from 13 residues. The sample holds many counts of this clonotype. Its antigen is not identified. The chain employs TRBV6-5 and TRBJ2-7; 9 bases line up with TRBD1. The sequence came from a man younger than 35 who had mild COVID-19 (a few samples of this study predate the infection). Cell type and time point are not known. Sequencing was done on a sample of PBMCs or a T cell subset sorted from them (not recorded which). CDR3 in amino acids: CASSRDRANEQYF. Written as DNA, the CDR3 is TGTGCCAGCAGTCGGGACAGGGCAAACGAGCAGTACTTC.